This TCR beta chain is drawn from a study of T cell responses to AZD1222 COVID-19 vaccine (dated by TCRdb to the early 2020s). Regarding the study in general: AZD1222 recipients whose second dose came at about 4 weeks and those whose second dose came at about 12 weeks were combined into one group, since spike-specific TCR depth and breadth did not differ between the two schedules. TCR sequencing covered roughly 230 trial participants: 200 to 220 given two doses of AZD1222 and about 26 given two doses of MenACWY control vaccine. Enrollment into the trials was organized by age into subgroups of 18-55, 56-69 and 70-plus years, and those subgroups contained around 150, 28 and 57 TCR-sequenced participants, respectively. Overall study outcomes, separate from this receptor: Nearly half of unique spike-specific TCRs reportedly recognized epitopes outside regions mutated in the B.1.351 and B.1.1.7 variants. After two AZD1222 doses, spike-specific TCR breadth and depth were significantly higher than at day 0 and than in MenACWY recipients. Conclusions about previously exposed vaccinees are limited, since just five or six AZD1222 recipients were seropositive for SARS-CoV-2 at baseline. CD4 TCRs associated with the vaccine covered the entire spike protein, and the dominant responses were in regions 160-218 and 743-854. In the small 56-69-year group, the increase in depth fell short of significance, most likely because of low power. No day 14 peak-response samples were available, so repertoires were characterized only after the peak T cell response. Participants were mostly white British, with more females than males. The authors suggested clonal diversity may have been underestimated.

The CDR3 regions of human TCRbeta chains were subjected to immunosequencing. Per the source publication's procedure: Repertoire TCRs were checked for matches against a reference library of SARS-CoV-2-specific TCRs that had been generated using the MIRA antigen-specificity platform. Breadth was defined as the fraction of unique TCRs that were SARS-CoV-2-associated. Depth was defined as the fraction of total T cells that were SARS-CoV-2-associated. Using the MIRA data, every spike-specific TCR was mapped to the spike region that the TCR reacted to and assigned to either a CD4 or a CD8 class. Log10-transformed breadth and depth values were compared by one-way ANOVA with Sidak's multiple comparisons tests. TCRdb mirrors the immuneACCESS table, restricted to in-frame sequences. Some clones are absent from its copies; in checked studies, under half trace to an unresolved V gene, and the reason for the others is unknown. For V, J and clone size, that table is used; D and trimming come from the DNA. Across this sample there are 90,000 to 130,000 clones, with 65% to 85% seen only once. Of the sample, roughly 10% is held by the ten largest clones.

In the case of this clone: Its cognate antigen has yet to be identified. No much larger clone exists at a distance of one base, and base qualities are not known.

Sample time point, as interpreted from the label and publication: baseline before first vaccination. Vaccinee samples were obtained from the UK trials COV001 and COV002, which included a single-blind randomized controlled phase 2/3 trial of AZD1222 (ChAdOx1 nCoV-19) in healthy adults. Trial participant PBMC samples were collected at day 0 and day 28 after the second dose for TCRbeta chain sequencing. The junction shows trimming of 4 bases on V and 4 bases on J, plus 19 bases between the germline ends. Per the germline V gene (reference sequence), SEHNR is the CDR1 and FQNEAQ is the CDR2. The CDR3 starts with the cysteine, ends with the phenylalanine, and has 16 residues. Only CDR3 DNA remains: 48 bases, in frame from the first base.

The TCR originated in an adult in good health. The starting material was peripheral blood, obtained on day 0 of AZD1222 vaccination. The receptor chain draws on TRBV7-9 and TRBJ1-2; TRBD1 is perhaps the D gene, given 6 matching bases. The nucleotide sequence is TGTGCCAGCAGCTCTGGGACAAAACATCTCGGCTATGGCTACACCTTC. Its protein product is CASSSGTKHLGYGYTF.